The 23 T cell receptor beta chains below come from one sample, sequenced in a study of cytomegalovirus exposure and HLA in healthy donors. PCR used 60 Vbeta primers and 13 Jbeta primers. TCRdb's copy holds only in-frame clones and misses some; the assay was immunoSEQ multiplex PCR. This table has more than 130,000 clones, roughly 80% appearing once. The sample consisted of PBMCs. Receptors were obtained from a woman aged 45 to 65 in good health and CMV-seronegative.

The chain has TRBV11-2 and TRBJ2-7, with TRBD1 as a possible D gene (5 bases). The CDR3 covers 15 residues. V was pared by 0 bases and J by 0 bases, with 9 bases between. CDR1 is SGHAT, CDR2 FQNNGV, per germline. The CDR3: CASSLDLGPSYEQYF. The CDR3 DNA reads TGTGCCAGCAGCTTAGACCTGGGGCCCTCCTACGAGCAGTACTTC.

The chain is built from TRBV27 and TRBJ1-2, with D possibly being TRBD1 (5 bases). This CDR3 is built from 13 residues. With 6 bases removed from V and 10 bases from J, the gap between germline ends came to 18 bases. The germline V gene encodes CDR1 MNHEY and CDR2 SMNVEV (reference sequence). The CDR3 DNA reads TGTGCCAGCAGCCCGGGGGTAGTGGGGTTCTACACCTTC. This encodes CASSPGVVGFYTF.

This clone has only one observation. The chain employs TRBV20-1 and TRBJ2-1, with D perhaps matching TRBD2 (5 bases). The CDR3 contains 10 residues. Looked up from germline, CDR1 is DFQATT and CDR2 is SNEGSKA (reference sequence). Between the trimmed V and J ends, which lost 2 bases and 9 bases, there was a span of 5 bases. CDR3: CSARRGEQFF. CDR3 sequence (DNA): TGCAGTGCTAGACGGGGTGAGCAGTTCTTC.

This chain uses TRBV7-9 with TRBJ2-1; the D is unclear. Per germline, CDR1 SEHNR and CDR2 FQNEAQ (reference sequence). The V end lost 9 bases, the J end lost 5 bases, and 5 bases lay between the germline ends. The CDR3 runs to 10 residues. CDR3 sequence reads: CASSNNEQFF. The DNA for the CDR3 is TGTGCCAGTTCCAACAATGAGCAGTTCTTC.

This chain links TRBV2 with TRBJ2-1; 8 nucleotides align to TRBD1. J lost 1 base, V lost 8 bases, and 1 base had no gene match. Germline V gene data show CDR1 as SNHLY and CDR2 as FYNNEI. The CDR3 length is 13 residues. The CDR3 DNA reads TGTGCCAGCGGACAGGGATCCTACAATGAGCAGTTCTTC. It translates to CASGQGSYNEQFF.

This chain uses TRBV19 with TRBJ2-7; D is perhaps TRBD2 (5 bases). Between the trimmed V and J ends, which lost 5 bases and 1 base, there was a span of 9 bases. Germline V gene sequence: CDR1 LNHDA, CDR2 SQIVND (reference sequence). This CDR3 has 13 amino acids. CDR3 coding DNA: TGTGCCAGTAGTGCGGGTCTATCCTACGAGCAGTACTTC. Translated: CASSAGLSYEQYF. The complete variable domain, with remaining parts taken from reference TRBV19 and TRBJ2-7, reads DGGITQSPKYLFRKEGQNVTLSCEQNLNHDAMYWYRQDPGQGLRLIYYSQIVNDFQKGDIAEGYSVSREKKESFPLTVTSAQKNPTAFYLCASSAGLSYEQYFGPGTRLTVT.

There are a few counts of this clone. J is TRBJ2-3 and V is TRBV30; 10 nucleotides agree with TRBD2. The CDR3 is 17 residues long. The V gene's germline CDR1 is GTSNPN and CDR2 SVGIG (reference sequence). V was pared by 2 bases and J by 2 bases, with 10 bases of the junction left unmatched. CDR3: CAWSRASGGHLTDTQYF. CDR3 sequence (DNA): TGTGCCTGGAGTCGAGCTAGCGGGGGCCATCTCACAGATACGCAGTATTTT.

J is TRBJ2-5 and V is TRBV6-1, with 11 bases matching TRBD2. The CDR3 runs 15 residues. Germline CDR1 is MNHNS and CDR2 is SASEGT. J gave up 2 bases and V 3 bases, and 2 bases lay outside the gene matches. The CDR3 loop is CASSDLAGGQETQYF. The DNA of the CDR3 is TGTGCCAGCAGTGATCTAGCGGGGGGTCAAGAGACCCAGTACTTC.

This clone was seen a few times. The chain recombines TRBV7-9 with TRBJ2-1; 10 bases line up with TRBD1. After removal of 5 bases from V and 3 bases from J, the junction contained 13 bases not matched to a gene. The CDR3 contains 18 residues. The germline V gene encodes CDR1 SEHNR and CDR2 FQNEAQ (reference sequence). CDR3 residues: CASSPPGDRGQSYNEQFF. The DNA of the CDR3 is TGTGCCAGCAGCCCCCCTGGGGACAGGGGACAAAGCTACAATGAGCAGTTCTTC.

This rearrangement joins TRBV13 to TRBJ1-1, with D possibly TRBD1 on 6 matching bases. This CDR3 is built from 11 residues. The V end lost 5 bases, the J end lost 8 bases, and 9 bases lay between the germline ends. Germline values: CDR1 PRHDT, CDR2 FYEKMQ (reference sequence). The CDR3 loop reads CASSLRGEAFF. CDR3 nucleotides: TGTGCCAGCAGCCTAAGGGGGGAAGCTTTCTTT.

With respect to this clone: The junction departs from germline at one end; a sequencing error may be responsible. The V gene is TRBV7-7, the J gene TRBJ2-7, with 10 bases matching TRBD1. The CDR3 is 14 amino acids. Germline V gives CDR1 SSHAT, CDR2 FNYEAQ (reference sequence). The CDR3 protein is CASSPGTGVREQYF. Here the CDR3 DNA reads TGTGCTAGCAGCCCCGGGACAGGGGTACGCGAGCAGTACTTC.

This clone has only a few counts. This chain joins TRBV10-3 and TRBJ2-7; 13 nucleotides line up with TRBD2. The CDR3 is 17 amino acids. Germline V gives CDR1 ENHRY, CDR2 SYGVKD. V lost 0 bases and J lost 1; bases outside the gene matches: 3. The DNA of the CDR3 is TGTGCCATCAGTGAGTCGACTAGCGGGGGGAGGTCCTACGAGCAGTACTTC. This gives the protein CAISESTSGGRSYEQYF.

This chain joins TRBV29-1 and TRBJ2-1; 9 bases map to TRBD2. The germline V gene has CDR1 SQVTM and CDR2 ANQGSEA. The junction had 13 bases not matched to a gene; V was cut back by 6 bases and J by 10 bases. The CDR3 spans 14 residues. CDR3 DNA sequence: TGCAGCGTCAGGCCGGGCGGGGGGGCAGGGGAGCAGTTCTTC. As protein: CSVRPGGGAGEQFF.

The rearrangement uses TRBV6-1 and TRBJ1-5, with D unclear. This CDR3 comprises 13 residues. From germline, CDR1 is MNHNS and CDR2 SASEGT. Between the trimmed V and J ends, which lost 5 bases and 2 bases, there was a span of 7 bases. The CDR3 region is CASSFGGNQPQHF. Here the CDR3 DNA reads TGTGCCAGCAGTTTCGGGGGCAATCAGCCCCAGCATTTT.

This chain links TRBV14 with TRBJ1-3, with no clear D. CDR3 size: 15 residues. Between the trimmed V and J ends, which lost 5 bases and 0 bases, there was a span of 11 bases. CDR1 and CDR2 (germline): SGHDN, FVKESK. The DNA for the CDR3 is TGTGCCAGCAGCGAGTCCCTGAGCTCTGGAAACACCATATATTTT. Encoded protein: CASSESLSSGNTIYF. Full variable domain (remainder filled in from reference TRBV14 and TRBJ1-3): EAGVTQFPSHSVIEKGQTVTLRCDPISGHDNLYWYRRVMGKEIKFLLHFVKESKQDESGMPNNRFLAERTGGTYSTLKVQPAELEDSGVYFCASSESLSSGNTIYFGEGSWLTVV.

This sequence joins TRBV9 and TRBJ1-1; a possible D gene is TRBD1 (6 bases). V lost 4 bases, J lost 2 bases, and 15 bases lay in between. The CDR3 totals 15 residues. Germline V gene sequence: CDR1 SGDLS, CDR2 YYNGEE. CDR3 nucleotides: TGTGCCAGCAGCTCCACCAGGGGCCCTAACACTGAAGCTTTCTTT. It is translated as CASSSTRGPNTEAFF.

The chain carries TRBV11-2 and TRBJ1-2, with D tentatively TRBD1 (6 bases). V was clipped by 5 bases and J by 6 bases, with 13 bases between them. The CDR3 runs 13 residues. CDR1 SGHAT and CDR2 FQNNGV come from the germline V gene. Here the CDR3 DNA reads TGTGCCAGCAGCCAACAGGGATTGGATGGCTACACCTTC. It is translated as CASSQQGLDGYTF. Looking up the rest from reference TRBV11-2 and TRBJ1-2 gives the full variable domain: EAGVAQSPRYKIIEKRQSVAFWCNPISGHATLYWYQQILGQGPKLLIQFQNNGVVDDSQLPKDRFSAERLKGVDSTLKIQPAKLEDSAVYLCASSQQGLDGYTFGSGTRLTVV.

In this sample, this clone turned up once. The rearrangement links TRBV30 to TRBJ1-1; 8 bases fit TRBD1. The germline V gene has CDR1 GTSNPN and CDR2 SVGIG (reference sequence). The CDR3 extends over 15 amino acids. Trimming at V came to 4 bases and at J to 1 base, leaving 8 bases not matched to a gene. CDR3 nucleotides: TGTGCCTGGAACCCGGGACAGGTATGGAACACTGAAGCTTTCTTT. Protein sequence: CAWNPGQVWNTEAFF.

V usage is TRBV23-1 and J usage is TRBJ2-1, with 15 nucleotides matching TRBD2. TRBV23-1 is given ORF status, its function remaining uncertain. The CDR3 extends over 18 amino acids. Germline trimming cut 3 bases from V and 8 bases from J; bases unmatched to any gene: 11. In DNA, the CDR3 is TGCGCCAGCAGTCACCCGAACGGGACTAGCGGGGGGAAGGATGAGCAGTTCTTC. It is translated as CASSHPNGTSGGKDEQFF.

The chain recombines TRBV9 with TRBJ1-3; 10 nucleotides match TRBD1. Trimming at V came to 2 bases and at J to 0 bases, leaving 5 bases not matched to a gene. The CDR3 is 17 amino acids. The V gene's germline CDR1 is SGDLS and CDR2 YYNGEE. The CDR3 is CASSVGQGTPSGNTIYF. In DNA, the CDR3 is TGTGCCAGCAGCGTGGGACAGGGGACCCCCTCTGGAAACACCATATATTTT.

V gene TRBV6-5 combines with J gene TRBJ1-1, with a tentative D call TRBD1 (6 bases). V lost 7 bases, J lost 3 bases, and 15 bases lay in between. CDR3 length: 14 amino acids. Germline lookup yields CDR1 MNHEY and CDR2 SVGAGI. This chain's CDR3 is CASKKQGLHTEAFF. The CDR3 DNA is TGTGCCAGCAAGAAACAGGGCCTGCACACTGAAGCTTTCTTT.

This chain connects TRBV27 to TRBJ1-4; D not resolved. CDR3 size: 13 residues. The germline V and J ends were trimmed by 9 bases and 8 bases, with 16 bases remaining between them. Germline V lookup: CDR1 MNHEY, CDR2 SMNVEV (reference sequence). The CDR3 coding sequence is TGTGCCAGTTCGAGGGTGGGTAGGGAAAAACTGTTTTTT. This encodes CASSRVGREKLFF.

The chain couples TRBV30 to TRBJ1-6; D may be TRBD1 (6 bases). V shed 5 bases and J shed 9 bases, with 14 bases lying between them. CDR1 GTSNPN and CDR2 SVGIG come from the germline V gene (reference sequence). The CDR3 length is 13 residues. The CDR3 sequence: CAWEGGKGSPLHF. The DNA for the CDR3 is TGTGCCTGGGAGGGGGGGAAAGGTTCACCCCTCCACTTT.